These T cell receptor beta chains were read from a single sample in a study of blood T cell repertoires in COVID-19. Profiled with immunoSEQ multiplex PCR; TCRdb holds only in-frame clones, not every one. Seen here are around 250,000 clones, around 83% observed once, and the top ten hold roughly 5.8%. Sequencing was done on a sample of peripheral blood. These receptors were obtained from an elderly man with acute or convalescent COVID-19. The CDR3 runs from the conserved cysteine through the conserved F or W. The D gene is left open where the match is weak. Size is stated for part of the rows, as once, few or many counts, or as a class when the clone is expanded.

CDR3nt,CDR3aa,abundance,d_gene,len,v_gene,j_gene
TGCGCCAGCAGCTTGAGGGCACAGGGGGATTTTTCCGGGGAGCTGTTTTTT,CASSLRAQGDFSGELFF,many,TRBD1,17,TRBV5-1,TRBJ2-2
TGTGCCAGCAGCCAAGATTGGGCTAGCGGGAGTTATCGCGATGAGCAGTTCTTC,CASSQDWASGSYRDEQFF,-,TRBD2,18,TRBV14,TRBJ2-1
TGTGCCAGCAGTGCCCGGGGAGGGACAGGGAATGAAAAACTGTTTTTT,CASSARGGTGNEKLFF,few,TRBD1,16,TRBV28,TRBJ1-4
TGCAGCGTTGATGGAGGGGGCTACACTGAAGCTTTCTTT,CSVDGGGYTEAFF,-,TRBD1,13,TRBV29-1,TRBJ1-1
TGTGCCAGCAGTGAATGGGACAGTGGGACCCAGTACTTC,CASSEWDSGTQYF,-,TRBD1,13,TRBV6-1,TRBJ2-5
TGTGCCTGGAGTCAGGGGAATCAGCCCCAGCATTTT,CAWSQGNQPQHF,-,-,12,TRBV30,TRBJ1-5
TGTGCCTGGAGTGCCCCAGGTGCGGGAGGGCGGGACAATGAGCAGTTCTTC,CAWSAPGAGGRDNEQFF,-,TRBD2,17,TRBV30,TRBJ2-1
TGTGCCAGCAGTATCACAGGGGGCCTAATTGGCTACACCTTC,CASSITGGLIGYTF,-,TRBD1,14,TRBV28,TRBJ1-2
TGTGCCAGCAGCTCCCGGGACAGAAGACTAGCGGTCCCCTCCAATGAGCAGTTCTTC,CASSSRDRRLAVPSNEQFF,-,TRBD2,19,TRBV13,TRBJ2-1
TGTGCCAGCAGTTCTTGGTTCGGACTCCTCGCTCACGAGCAGTACTTC,CASSSWFGLLAHEQYF,-,-,16,TRBV27,TRBJ2-7
TGTGCCAGCAGATCGGGACAGATTAGCAATCAGCCCCAGCATTTT,CASRSGQISNQPQHF,few,TRBD1,15,TRBV27,TRBJ1-5
TGTGCCAGTACCGACCTCGGGGGTGTTGACTATGGCTACACCTTC,CASTDLGGVDYGYTF,-,-,15,TRBV19,TRBJ1-2
TGTGCCAGCAGCCATCTCCAAAGTGACGGGAATGAGCAGTTCTTC,CASSHLQSDGNEQFF,-,-,15,TRBV4-2,TRBJ2-1
TGCGCCAGCAGCCCGGACAGGGACTGGGCCAAAAACATTCAGTACTTC,CASSPDRDWAKNIQYF,-,TRBD1,16,TRBV4-1,TRBJ2-4
TGTGCCAGCAGCAAGATCGACAGGGAGTCGGTCGGCTACACCTTC,CASSKIDRESVGYTF,-,TRBD1,15,TRBV5-4,TRBJ1-2
TGTGCCAGCAGTCGCGACAGGGTAGGACAGCCCCAGCATTTT,CASSRDRVGQPQHF,-,TRBD1,14,TRBV28,TRBJ1-5
TGTGCCAGCAATATCAGGGGTGATCAGCCCCAGCATTTT,CASNIRGDQPQHF,once,-,13,TRBV5-8,TRBJ1-5
TGTGCCAGCAGCCCGGCTAGCGGGGGACAACGGGAGACCCAGTACTTC,CASSPASGGQRETQYF,-,TRBD2,16,TRBV5-4,TRBJ2-5
TGCAGTGCTGGTGGGGGGACAGGGACCAATGAGCAGTTCTTC,CSAGGGTGTNEQFF,-,TRBD1,14,TRBV20-1,TRBJ2-1
TGTGCCAGCAGCAAAGAATCAGTAGATACGCAGTATTTT,CASSKESVDTQYF,-,-,13,TRBV21-1,TRBJ2-3
TGTGCCAGCAGGTTATCCCCTGGGACAGGGAATGGCTACACCTTC,CASRLSPGTGNGYTF,-,TRBD1,15,TRBV6-5,TRBJ1-2
TGCGCCAGCAGCGTGACAGGTCCGAACACTGAAGCTTTCTTT,CASSVTGPNTEAFF,few,-,14,TRBV5-1,TRBJ1-1
TGTGCCAGCTCACCGGGGGCTAACAGCAATCAGCCCCAGCATTTT,CASSPGANSNQPQHF,-,-,15,TRBV18,TRBJ1-5
TGTGCCAGCAGTGCCGGCCGGCCCGGGTCCTACAATGAGCAGTTCTTC,CASSAGRPGSYNEQFF,-,-,16,TRBV6-1,TRBJ2-1
TGTGCCAGCAGTAAGCGCCGAAATGGCTACACCTTC,CASSKRRNGYTF,-,-,12,TRBV6-5,TRBJ1-2
TGTGCCAGCTCACCAGATCCAGACAATCAGCCCCAGCATTTT,CASSPDPDNQPQHF,-,-,14,TRBV18,TRBJ1-5
TGTGCCAGCAGCCAAGGGAGAACGGGAAATGAGCAGTTCTTC,CASSQGRTGNEQFF,-,-,14,TRBV3-1/TRBV3-2,TRBJ2-1
TGCGCCAGCAGCTTGGCCGGGGACACCGGGGAGCTGTTTTTT,CASSLAGDTGELFF,-,-,14,TRBV5-1,TRBJ2-2
TGTGCCAGCACTGGGACTAGCGGCTACACCGGGGAGCTGTTTTTT,CASTGTSGYTGELFF,once,TRBD2,15,TRBV7-3,TRBJ2-2